Below, 16 T cell receptor beta chains from the same sample are listed, as sequenced in a study of spatial heterogeneity in lung cancer. Using its own MiXCR run on the 5' RACE reads, TCRdb lists one record per CDR3 protein. The sample lists 49,000 or so distinct CDR3 sequences; approximately 12% were seen once. Time point given: sample taken at primary tumor resection. Whole RNA was taken from tumor, nontumor lung or frozen PBMC; it was then sequenced unsorted. The sample was PBMCs, taken at surgery. The receptor set was obtained from a female donor with early-stage non-small cell lung cancer.

In this sample, this clonotype turned up many times. The rearrangement uses TRBV7-2 and TRBJ2-5; 7 bases align to TRBD2. The trim removed 2 bases at V and 5 bases at J, leaving 5 bases unmatched. Germline V gene lookup returns CDR1 SGHTA and CDR2 FQGNSA. The CDR3 has 14 amino acids. The CDR3 DNA reads TGTGCCAGCAGCTTAACTAGCGTCGCGGAGACCCAGTACTTC. The encoded protein is CASSLTSVAETQYF.

The table lists this clonotype with many counts. The V and J genes are TRBV5-1 and TRBJ2-2, with D uncertain. Deletions cut 2 bases from V and 5 bases from J, with 10 bases between. CDR3 length: 14 residues. CDR1 and CDR2 (germline): SGHRS, YFSETQ. CDR3 DNA: TGCGCCAGCAGCTTCACGGCGAGGACCGGGGAGCTGTTTTTT. Its translation: CASSFTARTGELFF.

This clonotype occurred a few times. CDR3 bases: TGTGCCAGCAGCTTTCTTCGCACAGCTAACTATGGCTACACCTTC. Translating it yields CASSFLRTANYGYTF. V is TRBV7-8 and J is TRBJ1-2; D is undetermined. V shed 3 bases and J shed 0 bases, with 11 bases lying between them. CDR3 length: 15 amino acids. Germline V gene data show CDR1 as SGHVS and CDR2 as FQNEAQ.

This clonotype was seen only a few times. The chain combines TRBV12-3 or TRBV12-4 with TRBJ2-5, with D unclear. The V gene lost 3 bases and the J gene lost 4 bases, with 12 bases spanning the gap. This CDR3 region has 14 residues. CDR3 nucleotide sequence: TGTGCCAGCAGTTTTCATGGGAAGGGAGAGACCCAGTACTTC. This translates into CASSFHGKGETQYF.

This clonotype occurred a few times. The CDR3 coding sequence is TGTGCCACCAGTGGGTTCGGGACCCAAGAGACCCAGTACTTC. Encoded protein: CATSGFGTQETQYF. The V gene is TRBV24-1, the J gene TRBJ2-5, with D possibly called TRBD1 or TRBD2 (5 bases each). Germline-derived CDR1 and CDR2 are KGHDR and SFDVKD. This CDR3 spans 14 amino acids. V lost 5 bases and J lost 1, with 10 bases in between.

The J gene is TRBJ2-7, the V gene TRBV6-1; D unclear. Germline CDR1 and CDR2: MNHNS and SASEGT. The V end was cut by 8 bases, the J end by 2 bases, with 13 bases between. CDR3 length: 13 amino acids. This CDR3 reads CASWATLAYEQYF. The CDR3 nucleotides read TGTGCCAGCTGGGCGACATTGGCCTACGAGCAGTACTTC.

This clonotype was observed at least ten times. This chain connects TRBV5-1 to TRBJ1-2; D call uncertain. V was cut by 2 bases and J by 1 base, with 6 bases left in between. The length of the CDR3 is 13 residues. The germline gives CDR1 SGHRS, CDR2 YFSETQ. The CDR3, as DNA: TGCGCCAGCAGCTTAATAGATAACTATGGCTACACCTTC. Translation: CASSLIDNYGYTF.

This clonotype was found many times. V usage is TRBV3-1 and J usage is TRBJ2-3; 12 bases line up with TRBD2. CDR3 length: 16 residues. Germline V lookup: CDR1 LGHDT, CDR2 YNNKEL (reference sequence). J was trimmed by 4 bases and V by 2 bases; bases with no gene match: 4. The CDR3 reads CASSQLASGGADTQYF. CDR3 in DNA: TGTGCCAGCAGCCAACTGGCTAGCGGGGGGGCAGATACGCAGTATTTT.

The table lists this clonotype with many counts. The rearrangement joins TRBV28 to TRBJ2-7; 9 bases are a match to TRBD1. Trimming cost V 5 bases and J 3 bases; bases outside gene matches: 8. Germline-derived CDR1 and CDR2 are MDHEN and SYDVKM. The CDR3 sequence is 15 residues long. CDR3 region: CASSHLDRGSYEQYF. In DNA form, the CDR3 reads TGTGCCAGCAGTCACCTGGACAGGGGAAGCTACGAGCAGTACTTC.

The chain employs TRBV27 and TRBJ2-3; no clear D gene. Germline V gene sequence: CDR1 MNHEY, CDR2 SMNVEV (reference sequence). Trimming removed 0 bases at V and 4 bases at J, with 8 bases between. CDR3 length equals 14 residues. The chain's CDR3 is CASSLSKFSDTQYF. Here the CDR3 DNA reads TGTGCCAGCAGTTTATCGAAATTCTCAGATACGCAGTATTTT.

This sequence joins TRBV9 and TRBJ2-2; D gene ambiguous. The V and J ends lost 4 bases and 1 base respectively, with 5 bases between them. This CDR3 spans 13 amino acids. Germline CDR1 reads SGDLS; CDR2 reads YYNGEE. This CDR3 is CASSPVNTGELFF. The CDR3, as DNA: TGTGCCAGCAGCCCAGTGAACACCGGGGAGCTGTTTTTT. The whole variable domain, remainder taken from reference TRBV9 and TRBJ2-2, is DSGVTQTPKHLITATGQRVTLRCSPRSGDLSVYWYQQSLDQGLQFLIQYYNGEERAKGNILERFSAQQFPDLHSELNLSSLELGDSALYFCASSPVNTGELFFGEGSRLTVL.

In this sample, this clonotype turned up a few times. The rearrangement uses TRBV10-3 and TRBJ2-1; 8 positions match TRBD2. Germline CDR1 is ENHRY and CDR2 is SYGVKD. After removal of 0 bases from V and 8 bases from J, the junction contained 0 bases not matched to a gene. The CDR3 covers 13 residues. The CDR3 DNA is TGTGCCATCAGTGAGTCAGCGGGGGATGAGCAGTTCTTC. Its translation: CAISESAGDEQFF.

This chain joins TRBV5-6 and TRBJ2-7, with D unclear. The CDR3 extends over 17 amino acids. Trimming stripped 0 bases from V and 1 base from J, with 17 bases between. CDR1 SGHDT and CDR2 YYEEEE come from the germline V gene. The CDR3 reads CASSLENGPEFSYEQYF. The CDR3 region has the DNA TGTGCCAGCAGCTTGGAAAACGGGCCGGAATTTTCCTACGAGCAGTACTTC.

This clonotype was detected many times. This chain connects TRBV7-2 to TRBJ2-3; no clear D. Germline V gene data show CDR1 as SGHTA and CDR2 as FQGNSA. The CDR3 length is 14 residues. The V end lost 4 bases, the J end lost 0 bases, and 8 bases lay between the germline ends. The CDR3 loop reads CASSSWSSTDTQYF. DNA of the CDR3: TGTGCCAGCAGCTCGTGGAGTAGCACAGATACGCAGTATTTT.

As for this clonotype: A single base separates this from a much larger clone, so it may be a read error. This sequence joins TRBV7-8 and TRBJ2-3; D is unclear. CDR1 SGHVS and CDR2 FQNEAQ come from the germline V gene. The CDR3 length is 12 residues. DNA of the CDR3: TGTGCCAGCAGCTTAGTAGTAGATACGCAGAATTTT. Its protein product is CASSLVVDTQNF.

The chain employs TRBV30 and TRBJ1-1; 7 bases fit TRBD1. This CDR3 has 13 residues. V shed 3 bases, J shed 4 bases, and the junction held 5 bases outside the gene matches. Germline values: CDR1 GTSNPN, CDR2 SVGIG (reference sequence). CDR3 bases: TGTGCCTGGAGACAGGGGATTGTCACTGAAGCTTTCTTT. Amino acid sequence: CAWRQGIVTEAFF.